This paragraph covers one T cell receptor (beta chain) sequence. The record originates from a study of blood T cell repertoires in COVID-19. Overall study: In each case, the material was cDNA or gDNA derived from T cells, B-cell-depleted T cells, or PBMCs.

V gave up 4 bases and J gave up 6 bases; unmatched junction bases: 12. CDR3 size: 17 residues. Germline CDR1 is MNHEY and CDR2 is SMNVEV (reference sequence). Original processing methods: Researchers report that nucleated cell counts were estimated from reference gene primer amplification. Repertoires were generated with immunoSEQ multiplex PCR, while TCRdb's copy carries only in-frame clones and drops some. That table gives V, J and clone size, and the DNA gave D and trimming. This sample yields fewer than 300,000 clones, of which approximately 89% are seen a single time; roughly 9.8% belongs to the top ten.

This rearrangement joins TRBV27 to TRBJ2-3, with 11 bases aligning to TRBD1. The sample comprised peripheral blood. This clonotype was obtained from a man in his forties who had recovered from COVID-19. The DNA of the CDR3 is TGTGCCAGCAGTTCCTCCGACCCCGGGACAGGGGGGGATACGCAGTATTTT. Translating gives CASSSSDPGTGGDTQYF.